The next 25 T cell receptor beta chains were all read from a single sample in a study of blood T cell repertoires in COVID-19. This table comes from immunoSEQ multiplex PCR, and its TCRdb copy is limited to in-frame clones, with some not included. The sample comprises approximately 64,000 clones, roughly four fifths of which are singletons, and roughly 0.83% rests with the top ten. Sequences were obtained from peripheral blood. These receptors all come from a woman in her seventies with acute or convalescent COVID-19.

This chain connects TRBV14 to TRBJ2-7, with 9 bases fitting TRBD1. This CDR3 spans 14 amino acids. The germline V gene has CDR1 SGHDN and CDR2 FVKESK. Trimming took 4 bases from V and 2 from J; bases not matched to a gene: 3. This CDR3 reads CASSRGTGPYEQYF. The CDR3 DNA sequence: TGTGCCAGCAGCCGCGGGACAGGGCCCTACGAGCAGTACTTC.

This clone turned up a few times. J is TRBJ1-2 and V is TRBV27; TRBD1 aligns across 7 bases. The CDR3 covers 15 residues. Germline V gives CDR1 MNHEY, CDR2 SMNVEV (reference sequence). V shed 5 bases and J 7 bases; nucleotides not matched to a gene: 13. The CDR3 region has the DNA TGTGCCAGCAGTACAAAACCCACAGGGGTGGGTGGCTACACCTTC. The encoded protein is CASSTKPTGVGGYTF.

The rearrangement links TRBV5-1 to TRBJ2-3, with 7 positions matching TRBD1. CDR1 and CDR2 from the germline V gene are SGHRS and YFSETQ. V trimming: 5 bases; J trimming: 0 bases; junction bases outside the gene matches: 3. The length of the CDR3 is 14 residues. The CDR3 bases are TGCGCCAGCAGAAGGGACAGCAGCACAGATACGCAGTATTTT. The encoded protein is CASRRDSSTDTQYF.

This sequence joins TRBV27 and TRBJ2-1, with D tentatively TRBD1 (6 bases). CDR1 MNHEY and CDR2 SMNVEV come from the germline V gene (reference sequence). Trimming removed 3 bases at V and 1 base at J, with 10 bases between. This CDR3 region has 15 residues. For the CDR3, the DNA is TGTGCCAGCAGTTTGTGGGGGCAATCCTACAATGAGCAGTTCTTC. It specifies CASSLWGQSYNEQFF.

The J gene is TRBJ1-5, the V gene TRBV19, with no clear D. Germline V gives CDR1 LNHDA, CDR2 SQIVND (reference sequence). The germline V and J ends were trimmed by 4 bases and 0 bases, with 13 bases remaining between them. The CDR3 is 16 residues long. CDR3 coding DNA: TGTGCCAGTAGTAGGGCCGCTGGAAATAGCAATCAGCCCCAGCATTTT. Translating gives CASSRAAGNSNQPQHF.

The genes are TRBV12-3 or TRBV12-4 and TRBJ1-3; D gene ambiguous. V lost 5 bases and J 3 bases, leaving 5 bases between the germline ends. The CDR3 loop spans 12 amino acids. CDR3 loop: CASSTDGNTIYF. In DNA form, the CDR3 reads TGTGCCAGCAGTACTGATGGAAACACCATATATTTT.

The chain couples TRBV11-1 to TRBJ2-1; 7 positions match TRBD2. CDR1 and CDR2 (germline): SGHAT, FQDESV (reference sequence). The ends lost 4 bases at V and 2 bases at J; junction bases unmatched: 5. This CDR3 is built from 15 residues. For the CDR3, the DNA is TGTGCCAGCAGCTCTAGCGGAAACACCTACAATGAGCAGTTCTTC. This translates into CASSSSGNTYNEQFF. Together with reference TRBV11-1 and TRBJ2-1, the CDR3 gives the full variable domain: EAEVAQSPRYKITEKSQAVAFWCDPISGHATLYWYRQILGQGPELLVQFQDESVVDDSQLPKDRFSAERLKGVDSTLKIQPAELGDSAMYLCASSSSGNTYNEQFFGPGTRLTVL.

The chain is built from TRBV7-9 and TRBJ2-2; D possibly corresponds to TRBD1 (5 bases). The CDR3 runs to 17 residues. Germline CDR1 and CDR2: SEHNR and FQNEAQ (reference sequence). Deletions cut 4 bases from V and 1 base from J, with 16 bases between. The CDR3 sequence is CASSSSSDMLNTGELFF. The CDR3 DNA sequence: TGTGCCAGCAGCTCATCTTCGGACATGTTGAACACCGGGGAGCTGTTTTTT. The entire variable domain, with the rest obtained from reference TRBV7-9 and TRBJ2-2, is as follows: DTGVSQNPRHKITKRGQNVTFRCDPISEHNRLYWYRQTLGQGPEFLTYFQNEAQLEKSRLLSDRFSAERPKGSFSTLEIQRTEQGDSAMYLCASSSSSDMLNTGELFFGEGSRLTVL.

The chain recombines TRBV7-8 with TRBJ2-3; TRBD2 agrees at 8 bases. V was pared by 5 bases and J by 2 bases, with 6 bases of the junction left unmatched. CDR3 size: 15 residues. Germline loops: CDR1 SGHVS, CDR2 FQNEAQ. CDR3 protein: CASSRTSGDTDTQYF. CDR3 in DNA: TGTGCCAGCAGCCGAACTAGCGGTGACACAGATACGCAGTATTTT.

Note on this clone: Germline is not matched at one junction end, which may reflect a read error. The rearrangement uses TRBV30 and TRBJ2-1, with a possible D match to TRBD2 (5 bases). Germline lookup yields CDR1 GTSNPN and CDR2 SVGIG (reference sequence). The CDR3 loop spans 12 amino acids. This chain's CDR3 is CAWSVRPREAIF. Written as DNA, the CDR3 is TGTGCCTGGAGTGTACGCCCCCGGGAAGCGATCTTC.

This clone appeared a few times. The chain employs TRBV9 and TRBJ1-2; tentatively, D is TRBD1 (6 bases). Germline V gene sequence: CDR1 SGDLS, CDR2 YYNGEE. CDR3 size: 12 residues. V gave up 8 bases and J gave up 3 bases, with 11 bases separating them. The CDR3 protein is CASNRAYYGYTF. The CDR3 bases are TGTGCCAGTAACAGGGCCTACTATGGCTACACCTTC.

The rearrangement links TRBV11-2 to TRBJ2-7; 9 nucleotides align to TRBD1. Germline CDR1 reads SGHAT; CDR2 reads FQNNGV. Losses at the gene ends were 6 bases for V and 4 bases for J; bases not matched to a gene: 16. The CDR3 is made up of 17 amino acids. The CDR3 DNA sequence: TGTGCCAGCAGTACCGGAGACCGGGACAGGGCAATTTACGAGCAGTACTTC. Amino acid sequence: CASSTGDRDRAIYEQYF.

This chain connects TRBV7-2 to TRBJ1-2; D gene ambiguous. Trimming shortened V by 1 base and J by 6 bases, and 12 bases separated the two germline ends. This CDR3 is built from 14 residues. CDR1 and CDR2 (germline): SGHTA, FQGNSA. The CDR3 DNA is TGTGCCAGCAGCTTAGAAGTCGGGGTCGATGGCTACACCTTC. This codes for CASSLEVGVDGYTF.

The V gene is TRBV10-3, the J gene TRBJ2-2, with 11 bases identical to TRBD2. The CDR3 runs to 18 residues. Trimming cost V 6 bases and J 0 bases; bases outside gene matches: 9. Germline CDR1 is ENHRY and CDR2 is SYGVKD. DNA of the CDR3: TGTGCCATCAGCGAAACCGGGACTAGCGGAACGAACACCGGGGAGCTGTTTTTT. Residues: CAISETGTSGTNTGELFF.

This clone was recorded once. The chain uses TRBV6-2 or TRBV6-3 and TRBJ1-1; 8 bases line up with TRBD1. Looked up from germline, CDR1 is MNHEY and CDR2 is SVGEGT. V was clipped by 0 bases and J by 12 bases; unmatched bases: 9. CDR3 length equals 14 residues. This chain's CDR3 is CASSYSAGGATTFF. CDR3 sequence (DNA): TGTGCCAGCAGTTACTCGGCAGGGGGCGCGACAACTTTCTTT.

The chain employs TRBV10-1 and TRBJ2-3; TRBD2 matches at 10 bases. Germline-derived CDR1 and CDR2 are WNHNN and SYGVQD (reference sequence). V dropped 0 bases and J dropped 3; count of bases not matched to a gene: 6. The length of the CDR3 is 17 residues. This CDR3 is CASSESGSGGRTDTQYF. DNA for the CDR3: TGCGCCAGCAGTGAGTCCGGTAGCGGGGGGCGGACAGATACGCAGTATTTT.

The chain joins TRBV5-6 to TRBJ2-2; 7 positions agree with TRBD2. The CDR3 runs to 16 residues. With 0 bases clipped from V and 5 bases from J, the junction kept 7 bases outside the gene matches. CDR1 is SGHDT, CDR2 YYEEEE, per germline. The CDR3 spells CASSLAGEGRTGELFF. The CDR3 DNA sequence: TGTGCCAGCAGCTTGGCCGGGGAGGGTCGTACCGGGGAGCTGTTTTTT.

The chain is built from TRBV6-2 or TRBV6-3 and TRBJ1-1, with TRBD1 matching over 7 bases. The V and J ends lost 4 bases and 9 bases, in that order; junction bases with no gene match: 8. CDR3 length: 13 amino acids. Germline V lookup: CDR1 MNHEY, CDR2 SVGEGT. The CDR3 here is CASSSPDRDKAFF. The CDR3 DNA follows: TGTGCCAGCAGTTCCCCCGACAGGGATAAAGCTTTCTTT.

The chain combines TRBV19 with TRBJ2-1; 14 nucleotides agree with TRBD2. Unmatched junction bases numbered 4, after V lost 3 bases and J lost 3 bases. The CDR3 covers 17 residues. The germline CDR1 and CDR2 sequences are LNHDA and SQIVND (reference sequence). The CDR3 loop is CASSMTSGGALYNEQFF. The CDR3 DNA reads as TGTGCCAGTAGTATGACTAGCGGGGGGGCTCTCTACAATGAGCAGTTCTTC.

Points on this clone: At one of its ends the junction is not consistent with the germline gene, which may arise from a read error. This chain connects TRBV7-9 to TRBJ1-1, with TRBD1 matching over 9 bases. Looked up from germline, CDR1 is SEHNR and CDR2 is FQNEAQ (reference sequence). The CDR3 sequence is 18 residues long. The CDR3 DNA follows: TGTGCCAGCAGCTTAAGAGACAGGGGGAACTCCTTGAACACTGGAGCTTTCTTT. Amino acids: CASSLRDRGNSLNTGAFF.

This sequence joins TRBV3-1 (or the pseudogene TRBV3-2) and TRBJ1-5; D might be TRBD1 (5 bases). Deletions cut 4 bases from V and 4 bases from J, with 26 bases between. Germline-derived CDR1 and CDR2 are LGHDT and YNNKEL (reference sequence). The CDR3 loop spans 19 amino acids. Here the CDR3 DNA reads TGTGCCAGCAGCCGTAATGATAGATTGGCAGGGCCTTTGAATCAGCCCCAGCATTTT. It yields the protein CASSRNDRLAGPLNQPQHF.

The rearrangement links TRBV5-1 to TRBJ2-7; possible D gene TRBD1, 6 bases. Germline V gives CDR1 SGHRS, CDR2 YFSETQ. The CDR3 is made up of 13 amino acids. V dropped 0 bases and J dropped 5 bases, with 9 bases sitting between them. The CDR3 nucleotides are TGCGCCAGCAGCTTGGGGGGGCTTGACGAGCAGTACTTC. Amino acid sequence: CASSLGGLDEQYF.

This clone has just one count. The chain links TRBV3-1 (or the pseudogene TRBV3-2) to TRBJ2-5; 8 positions agree with TRBD2. Germline lookup yields CDR1 LGHDT and CDR2 YNNKEL (reference sequence). The CDR3 is 16 amino acids. Losses at the gene ends were 3 bases for V and 5 bases for J; bases not matched to a gene: 11. CDR3 DNA sequence: TGTGCCAGCAGCCATGGGGGCGGGGGGCCATGGGAGACCCAGTACTTC. Protein sequence: CASSHGGGGPWETQYF.

The CDR3 DNA reads TGTGCCAGCAGCTCCCCCGGGATGACGGAGACCCAGTACTTC. Its protein product is CASSSPGMTETQYF. J is TRBJ2-5 and V is TRBV5-4; a possible D gene is TRBD2 (5 bases). Germline loops: CDR1 SGHNT, CDR2 YYREEE (reference sequence). V dropped 3 bases and J dropped 5 bases, with 14 bases sitting between them. The CDR3 has 14 residues.

This clone was detected only a few times. The CDR3 sequence: CASSQDPRQRTGEQYF. CDR3 bases: TGTGCCAGCAGCCAAGATCCGAGACAGAGAACCGGGGAGCAGTACTTC. The chain carries TRBV14 and TRBJ2-7, with D tentatively TRBD1 (5 bases). This CDR3 has 16 amino acids. The ends were cut back, 0 bases at V and 7 bases at J, with 19 bases in the middle. CDR1 is SGHDN, CDR2 FVKESK, per germline.